The rows below give T cell receptor beta chains drawn from one sample of a study of blood T cell repertoires in COVID-19. The repertoire was sequenced with immunoSEQ multiplex PCR; TCRdb's copy has only in-frame clones and lacks some. The sample comprises 150,000 to 200,000 clones, 88% of which are singletons, and approximately 9% rests with the top ten. The sample comprised PBMCs or T cells enriched from blood (not recorded which). Receptor source: a woman aged 18-29 years who had recovered from COVID-19. Both conserved end residues are part of each CDR3. A D gene is named only where the DNA matches it firmly. Expanded clones are given a class, and other clones once, few, many or no size at all.

. TRBJ1-2 TRBV12-3/TRBV12-4 . CASSLRPEGGYTF TGTGCCAGCAGTTTGCGGCCCGAGGGTGGCTACACCTTC
TRBD2 TRBJ2-7 TRBV6-2/TRBV6-3 . CASSYSSGGKNYEQYF TGTGCCAGCAGTTACAGTAGCGGGGGGAAGAACTACGAGCAGTACTTC
. TRBJ1-2 TRBV19 . CASRRAVYGYTF TGTGCCAGTAGGCGGGCGGTCTATGGCTACACCTTC
TRBD2 TRBJ2-7 TRBV5-1 . CASSPRREGIYSGEQYF TGCGCCAGCAGCCCTCGACGGGAGGGTATTTACTCTGGCGAGCAGTACTTC
. TRBJ1-5 TRBV10-2 . CASRAYSNQPQHF TGCGCCAGCAGGGCATATAGCAATCAGCCCCAGCATTTT
. TRBJ2-3 TRBV6-5 . CASRGQEGSTDTQYF TGTGCCAGCAGAGGACAGGAGGGTTCCACAGATACGCAGTATTTT
TRBD1 TRBJ2-2 TRBV19 . CASSWKGQGGTGELFF TGTGCCAGTAGCTGGAAGGGACAGGGCGGCACCGGGGAGCTGTTTTTT
. TRBJ1-4 TRBV25-1 . CASRLNEKLFF TGTGCCAGCAGACTAAATGAAAAACTGTTTTTT
TRBD1 TRBJ1-2 TRBV19 . CASTAWAGQGNGYTF TGTGCCAGTACCGCTTGGGCGGGACAGGGGAATGGCTACACCTTC
TRBD1 TRBJ2-2 TRBV20-1 . CSASRTGLPGELFF TGCAGTGCTAGTAGGACAGGGTTACCCGGGGAGCTGTTTTTT
. TRBJ2-7 TRBV5-1 . CASSLSPGHLYEQYF TGCGCCAGCAGCTTGTCCCCGGGACACCTCTACGAGCAGTACTTC
. TRBJ1-2 TRBV2 few CASNLDRSLYGYTF TGTGCCAGCAACCTGGACAGATCCCTCTATGGCTACACCTTC
TRBD2 TRBJ2-7 TRBV7-9 . CASSSLTSASYEQYF TGTGCCAGCAGCTCCCTGACTAGCGCTTCCTACGAGCAGTACTTC
. TRBJ2-3 TRBV27 . CASSPAAGVDTQYF TGTGCCAGCAGTCCAGCGGCAGGGGTGGATACGCAGTATTTT
TRBD1 TRBJ1-2 TRBV5-6 . CASSLGDRVYGYTF TGTGCCAGCAGCTTGGGTGACAGGGTCTATGGCTACACCTTC
TRBD2 TRBJ2-1 TRBV6-6 few CASSPLTVPSGINNEQFF TGTGCCAGCAGTCCCCTAACCGTACCTAGCGGCATTAACAATGAGCAGTTCTTC
. TRBJ2-5 TRBV7-9 . CASSLDGWAGQETQYF TGTGCCAGCAGCTTAGACGGGTGGGCAGGGCAAGAGACCCAGTACTTC
TRBD2 TRBJ2-1 TRBV28 once CAIRTSGYYEQFF TGTGCCATTAGGACTAGCGGGTACTATGAGCAGTTCTTC
. TRBJ1-2 TRBV15 once CATSEASNYGYTF TGTGCCACCTCGGAGGCCTCTAACTATGGCTACACCTTC
TRBD1 TRBJ2-7 TRBV5-1 . CASSPMDRGGEQYF TGCGCCAGCAGCCCCATGGACAGGGGGGGCGAGCAGTACTTC
. TRBJ1-3 TRBV27 . CASRGAAGNTIYF TGTGCCAGCAGGGGGGCGGCTGGAAACACCATATATTTT
TRBD1 TRBJ1-4 TRBV6-5 . CASSGQGAREKLFF TGTGCCAGCAGCGGACAGGGGGCACGAGAAAAACTGTTTTTT
. TRBJ1-1 TRBV24-1 . CATSDSVGVAAFF TGTGCCACCAGTGACTCCGTCGGGGTGGCAGCTTTCTTT
. TRBJ2-7 TRBV3-1/TRBV3-2 . CASSFSRDIEQYF TGTGCCAGCAGCTTTTCCCGGGACATAGAGCAGTACTTC
. TRBJ1-2 TRBV9 . CASSFRQPAYGYTF TGTGCCAGCAGCTTCCGACAGCCCGCCTATGGCTACACCTTC
. TRBJ2-7 TRBV28 . CASSINPGVHEQYF TGTGCCAGCAGTATAAATCCGGGGGTCCACGAGCAGTACTTC
TRBD1 TRBJ2-7 TRBV3-1/TRBV3-2 once CASRPPGTAYEQYF TGTGCCAGCAGGCCTCCCGGGACAGCCTACGAGCAGTACTTC
. TRBJ1-2 TRBV20-1 . CSASDSARLGYTF TGCAGTGCTAGTGATTCGGCGAGGTTGGGCTACACCTTC
. TRBJ1-3 TRBV21-1 . CASSKAVSGNTIYF TGTGCCAGCAGCAAAGCCGTCTCTGGAAACACCATATATTTT
TRBD1 TRBJ1-1 TRBV11-2 . CASIQTGGNTEAFF TGTGCCAGCATCCAGACAGGGGGCAACACTGAAGCTTTCTTT
. TRBJ2-7 TRBV5-4 . CASSLVGGEQYF TGTGCCAGCAGCTTGGTCGGGGGCGAGCAGTACTTC
. TRBJ2-7 TRBV15 . CATSKKRDGGYEQYF TGTGCCACCAGCAAAAAAAGGGACGGAGGGTACGAGCAGTACTTC
. TRBJ2-2 TRBV21-1 . CATETPDRSNTGELFF TGTGCCACCGAAACCCCAGACAGGTCCAACACCGGGGAGCTGTTTTTT
. TRBJ2-7 TRBV29-1 . CSVQKEGGSYEQYF TGCAGCGTCCAGAAAGAAGGGGGCTCCTACGAGCAGTACTTC
TRBD1 TRBJ2-7 TRBV6-5 . CASRTTGEQSYEQYF TGTGCCAGCAGGACCACAGGGGAGCAGTCCTACGAGCAGTACTTC
TRBD2 TRBJ2-7 TRBV19 few CASSIPSGDTYEQYF TGTGCCAGTAGTATCCCTAGCGGGGATACCTACGAGCAGTACTTC
TRBD2 TRBJ2-3 TRBV29-1 . CSVPAGASTDTQYF TGCAGCGTCCCAGCGGGGGCGAGCACAGATACGCAGTATTTT
. TRBJ1-2 TRBV7-9 . CASSFDSVSYGYTF TGTGCCAGCAGCTTCGACAGTGTATCCTATGGCTACACCTTC
. TRBJ2-3 TRBV6-4 many CASSGLSTDTQYF TGTGCCAGCAGTGGACTGAGCACAGATACGCAGTATTTT
. TRBJ2-7 TRBV3-1/TRBV3-2 . CASSQVGGGFHEQYF TGTGCCAGCAGCCAAGTAGGGGGGGGCTTCCACGAGCAGTACTTC
TRBD1 TRBJ2-7 TRBV7-8 . CASSQTGQMTYEQYF TGTGCCAGCAGCCAAACGGGACAGATGACCTACGAGCAGTACTTC
TRBD2 TRBJ2-3 TRBV4-3 . CASSQGLAGAPDDTQYF TGCGCCAGCAGCCAAGGACTAGCGGGGGCCCCCGATGATACGCAGTATTTT
. TRBJ1-3 TRBV19 . CASMEGISGNTIYF TGTGCCAGTATGGAGGGGATCTCTGGAAACACCATATATTTT
. TRBJ2-2 TRBV7-2 . CASSPRGAGNTGELFF TGTGCCAGCAGCCCTCGCGGGGCCGGGAACACCGGGGAGCTGTTTTTT
TRBD2 TRBJ2-1 TRBV3-1/TRBV3-2 . CASSSSGLAGYNEQFF TGTGCCAGCAGCTCCTCGGGACTAGCGGGCTACAATGAGCAGTTCTTC
. TRBJ1-2 TRBV27 once CASSLQGNYGYTF TGTGCCAGCAGTTTACAGGGAAACTATGGCTACACCTTC
. TRBJ1-5 TRBV15 . CATSRSYSNQPQHF TGTGCCACCAGCAGAAGCTATAGCAATCAGCCCCAGCATTTT
. TRBJ1-4 TRBV4-1 few CASSQDGRVGEKLFF TGCGCCAGCAGCCAAGATGGTCGGGTTGGGGAAAAACTGTTTTTT
TRBD1 TRBJ1-2 TRBV28 . CASSSLTGFYGYTF TGTGCCAGCAGTTCTTTGACAGGGTTCTATGGCTACACCTTC
. TRBJ1-2 TRBV30 . CAWSIGAVYGYTF TGTGCCTGGAGCATAGGGGCCGTCTATGGCTACACCTTC
. TRBJ1-1 TRBV2 . CASSDQIRDTGAFF TGTGCCAGCAGTGATCAAATTCGGGACACCGGGGCTTTCTTT
. TRBJ1-5 TRBV7-2 few CASSRDTNQPQHF TGTGCCAGCAGCCGGGACACCAATCAGCCCCAGCATTTT
TRBD2 TRBJ2-2 TRBV7-9 . CASSRGLAGTGELFF TGTGCCAGCAGCCGGGGACTAGCGGGGACCGGGGAGCTGTTTTTT
TRBD2 TRBJ2-3 TRBV29-1 . CSVTGLAGTDTQYF TGCAGCGTTACGGGACTAGCGGGCACAGATACGCAGTATTTT
. TRBJ2-7 TRBV10-1 . CASSRAGDIYEQYF TGCGCCAGCAGTAGGGCAGGGGATATCTACGAGCAGTACTTC